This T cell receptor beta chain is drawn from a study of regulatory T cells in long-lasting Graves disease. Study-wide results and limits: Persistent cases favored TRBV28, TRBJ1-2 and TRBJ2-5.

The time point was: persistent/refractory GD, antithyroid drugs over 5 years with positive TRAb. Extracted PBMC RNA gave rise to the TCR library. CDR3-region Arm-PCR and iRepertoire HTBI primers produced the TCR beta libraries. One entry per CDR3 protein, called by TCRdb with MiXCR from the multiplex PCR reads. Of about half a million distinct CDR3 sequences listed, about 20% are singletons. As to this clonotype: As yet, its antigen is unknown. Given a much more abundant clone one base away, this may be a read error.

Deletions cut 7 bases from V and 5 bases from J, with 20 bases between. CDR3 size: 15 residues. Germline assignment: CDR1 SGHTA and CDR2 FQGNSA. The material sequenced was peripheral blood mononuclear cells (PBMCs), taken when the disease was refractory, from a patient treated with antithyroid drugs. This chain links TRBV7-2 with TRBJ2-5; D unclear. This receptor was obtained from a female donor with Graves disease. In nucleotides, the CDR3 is TGTGCCAGCAACTTCATCCGGAGACCACGGGAGACCCAGTACTTC. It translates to CASNFIRRPRETQYF.